This record concerns one T cell receptor beta chain sequence. V gave up 2 bases and J gave up 5 bases; unmatched junction bases: 8. CDR3 length equals 15 residues. The germline V gene has CDR1 LNHDA and CDR2 SQIVND (reference sequence). Clones were sequenced by immunoSEQ multiplex PCR, and TCRdb holds only the in-frame ones, with some missing. The sample gives a few hundred thousand clones, approximately 89% of which show up once; about 12% is in the top ten. The sample is drawn from a study of blood T cell repertoires in COVID-19. Looking at the study overall: COVID-19 samples from acute and convalescent phases originated in the United States, Italy and Spain. PBMCs, B-cell-depleted T cells, or T cells were the source of the cDNA or gDNA that made up the material.

V is TRBV19 and J is TRBJ2-7, with 8 positions matching TRBD2. The receptor's source is a woman aged 55-75 years with acute or convalescent COVID-19. Sequencing was done on a sample of peripheral blood. CDR3 bases: TGTGCCAGTAGTATAACATGGAGCGGGAGTAACGAGCAGTACTTC. Its protein is CASSITWSGSNEQYF.